The clone carrying this T cell receptor (beta chain) has a handful of counts. The source of the sample is a study of T-cell memory formation after mild COVID-19. TCRdb ran MiXCR on the 5' RACE reads and lists one entry per CDR3 protein. The sample holds 200,000 to 250,000 distinct CDR3 sequences, over 9.5% seen once. There are 14 residues in the CDR3. Germline V CDR1 and CDR2: MNHEY, SVGEGT. V lost 3 bases and J lost 2, with 9 bases in between. V is TRBV6-2 or TRBV6-3 and J is TRBJ2-3; maybe TRBD2 (6 bases). The sequence was obtained from a young man who had mild COVID-19 (a few samples of this study predate the infection). Cell type and time point are not known. Sequences were obtained from PBMCs or a T cell subset sorted from them (not recorded which). CDR3 bases: TGTGCCAGCAGTTATAGCGGATACACAGATACGCAGTATTTT. Protein sequence: CASSYSGYTDTQYF.